Sequencing of this T cell receptor (beta chain) was carried out in a study of blood T cell repertoires in COVID-19. About the study: PBMCs, B-cell-depleted T cells, or T cells were the source of the cDNA or gDNA that made up the material.

Recruits, aged roughly 18 to 90 years, lived in some 25 US areas. Participants' reported clinical history set cohort assignment. Per the authors' pipeline: Researchers report that nucleated cell counts were estimated from reference gene primer amplification. Assay: immunoSEQ multiplex PCR; the TCRdb copy retains only in-frame clones and omits some. That table gives V, J and clone size, and the DNA gave D and trimming. There are fewer than 450,000 clones in the sample; over 75% occur only once, and around 1.9% lies in the top ten. This CDR3 contains 14 residues. V dropped 5 bases and J dropped 9; count of bases not matched to a gene: 9. From germline, CDR1 is LGHNA and CDR2 YNFKEQ.

Sequencing was performed on PBMCs or T cells enriched from blood (not recorded which). The sequence was obtained from a middle-aged woman with acute COVID-19. This chain uses TRBV4-2 with TRBJ2-1; the match to TRBD2 covers 8 bases. CDR3 residues: CASSGRGGQGEQFF. Here the CDR3 DNA reads TGTGCCAGCAGCGGACGGGGGGGCCAAGGTGAGCAGTTCTTC.